This T cell receptor beta chain comes out of a study of shared clonotypes between healthy human individuals. Notes on the study in general: Donor clonotype sharing was expected to depend on sequencing depth.

A remark on this clone: Its antigen is unknown.

The V end lost 1 base, the J end lost 6 bases, and 13 bases lay between the germline ends. In germline, CDR1 is KGHSH, CDR2 LQKENI. The CDR3 is 14 amino acids. Generated by immunoSEQ multiplex PCR, the TCRdb table keeps only in-frame clones and is missing some. The repertoire holds 530,000 or so clones, roughly 85% seen once, with under 15% in the top ten. The V call is TRBV18, the J call TRBJ2-7, with D perhaps matching TRBD1 (5 bases). Sequenced input: PBMCs. The clonotype was recovered from a woman in her thirties or forties in good health. Some clones in this sample may be carry-over from other donors' samples. The CDR3 region has the DNA TGTGCCAGCTCACCACGTCAGGGCTCGGGCGAGCAGTACTTC. It specifies CASSPRQGSGEQYF.